This TCR beta chain was obtained from a study of human T cells and chemical hapten exposure. There are many counts of this clonotype. The antigen remains undetermined. The V and J ends lost 5 bases and 0 bases, in that order; junction bases with no gene match: 18. The germline V gene has CDR1 SGHTA and CDR2 FQGNSA. The CDR3 runs to 19 residues. Total RNA was isolated from unfractionated whole blood. One entry per CDR3 protein results from TCRdb running MiXCR on the 5' RACE reads. The sample lists tens of thousands of distinct CDR3 sequences, 6.5% to 8.5% occurring once. Study-level findings and limits: No alteration of TCRs above 1 in 1000 frequency was seen with DPC sensitization.

The gene calls are TRBV7-2 and TRBJ1-1, with 7 bases fitting TRBD1. This receptor was taken from a male donor in good health. The CDR3 here is CASSPWPEDRSFMNTEAFF. The CDR3 bases are TGTGCCAGCAGCCCTTGGCCCGAGGACAGGAGTTTCATGAACACTGAAGCTTTCTTT.